This paragraph reports one T cell receptor beta chain. The sample belongs to a study of control samples from healthy donors and cancer patients. V dropped 4 bases and J dropped 2 bases, with 11 bases sitting between them. Germline assignment: CDR1 SGHRS and CDR2 YFSETQ. The CDR3 contains 14 residues. Repertoires were generated with immunoSEQ multiplex PCR, while TCRdb's copy carries only in-frame clones and drops some. The table has more than 85,000 clones, around 89% seen once. The clonotype originates from a woman in her forties or fifties in good health. The sequenced sample was blood. The chain links TRBV5-1 to TRBJ2-3; D is uncertain. The CDR3 loop is CASSPATDTDTQYF. DNA for the CDR3: TGCGCCAGCAGCCCGGCTACGGACACAGATACGCAGTATTTT.